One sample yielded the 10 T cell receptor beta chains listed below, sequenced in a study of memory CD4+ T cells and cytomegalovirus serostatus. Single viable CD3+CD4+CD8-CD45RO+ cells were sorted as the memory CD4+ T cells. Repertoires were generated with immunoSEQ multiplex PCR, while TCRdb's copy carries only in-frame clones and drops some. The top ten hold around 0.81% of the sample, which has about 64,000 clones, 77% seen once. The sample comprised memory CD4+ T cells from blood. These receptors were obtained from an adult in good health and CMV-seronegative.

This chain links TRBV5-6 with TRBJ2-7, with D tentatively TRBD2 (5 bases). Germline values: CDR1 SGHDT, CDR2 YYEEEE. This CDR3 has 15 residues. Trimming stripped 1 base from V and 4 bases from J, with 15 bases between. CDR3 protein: CASSLTRHGVYEQYF. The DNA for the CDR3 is TGTGCCAGCAGCTTGACTCGCCACGGGGTTTACGAGCAGTACTTC.

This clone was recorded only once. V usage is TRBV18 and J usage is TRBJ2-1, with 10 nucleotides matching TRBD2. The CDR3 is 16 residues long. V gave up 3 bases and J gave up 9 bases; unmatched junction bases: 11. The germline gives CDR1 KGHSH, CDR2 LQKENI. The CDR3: CASSPNGLAAQGEQFF. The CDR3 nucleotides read TGTGCCAGCTCACCGAACGGACTAGCGGCCCAGGGTGAGCAGTTCTTC.

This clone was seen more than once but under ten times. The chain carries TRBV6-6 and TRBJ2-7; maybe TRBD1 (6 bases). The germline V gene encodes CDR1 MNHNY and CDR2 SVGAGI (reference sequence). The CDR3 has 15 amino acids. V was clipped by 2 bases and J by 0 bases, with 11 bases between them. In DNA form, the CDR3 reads TGTGCCAGCAGTTACAGTGGCAGGGGCTCCTACGAGCAGTACTTC. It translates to CASSYSGRGSYEQYF.

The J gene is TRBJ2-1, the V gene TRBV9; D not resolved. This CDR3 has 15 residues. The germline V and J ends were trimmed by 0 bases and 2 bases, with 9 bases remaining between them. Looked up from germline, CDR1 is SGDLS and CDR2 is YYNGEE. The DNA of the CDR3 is TGTGCCAGCAGCGTAGGTGGTAGCACCTACAATGAGCAGTTCTTC. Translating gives CASSVGGSTYNEQFF.

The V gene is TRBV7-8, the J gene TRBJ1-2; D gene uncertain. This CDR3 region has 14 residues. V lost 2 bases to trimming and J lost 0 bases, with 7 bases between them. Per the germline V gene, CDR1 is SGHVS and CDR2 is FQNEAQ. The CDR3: CASSLQGSNYGYTF. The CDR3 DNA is TGTGCCAGCAGCTTACAAGGGTCTAACTATGGCTACACCTTC.

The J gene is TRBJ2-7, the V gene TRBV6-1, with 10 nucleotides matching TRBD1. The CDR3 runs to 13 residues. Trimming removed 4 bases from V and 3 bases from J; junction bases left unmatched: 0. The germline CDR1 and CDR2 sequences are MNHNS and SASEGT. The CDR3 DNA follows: TGTGCCAGCAGTGGGACAGGGGGCTACGAGCAGTACTTC. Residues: CASSGTGGYEQYF.

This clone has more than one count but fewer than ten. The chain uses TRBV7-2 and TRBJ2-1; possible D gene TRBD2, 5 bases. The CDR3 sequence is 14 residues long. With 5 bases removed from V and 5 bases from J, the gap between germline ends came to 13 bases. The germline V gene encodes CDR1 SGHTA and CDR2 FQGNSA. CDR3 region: CASSPSQANNEQFF. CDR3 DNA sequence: TGTGCCAGCAGCCCTAGCCAGGCGAACAATGAGCAGTTCTTC.

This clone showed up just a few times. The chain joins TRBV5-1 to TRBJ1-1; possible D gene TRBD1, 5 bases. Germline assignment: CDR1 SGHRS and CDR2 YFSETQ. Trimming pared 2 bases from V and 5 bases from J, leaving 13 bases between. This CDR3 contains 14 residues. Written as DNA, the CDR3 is TGCGCCAGCAGCTTAAGTTACGGACAAACTGAAGCTTTCTTT. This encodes CASSLSYGQTEAFF.

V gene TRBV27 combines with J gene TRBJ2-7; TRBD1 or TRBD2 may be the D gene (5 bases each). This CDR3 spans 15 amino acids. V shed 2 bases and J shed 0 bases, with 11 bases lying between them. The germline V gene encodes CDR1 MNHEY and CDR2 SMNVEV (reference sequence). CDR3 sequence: CASSLLGRISYEQYF. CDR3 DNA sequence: TGTGCCAGCAGTTTACTGGGACGGATCTCCTACGAGCAGTACTTC.

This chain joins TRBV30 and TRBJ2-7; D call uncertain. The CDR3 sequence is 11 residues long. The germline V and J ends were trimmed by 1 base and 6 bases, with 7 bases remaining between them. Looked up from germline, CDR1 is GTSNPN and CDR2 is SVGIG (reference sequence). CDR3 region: CAWSGQFEQYF. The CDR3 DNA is TGTGCCTGGAGTGGGCAGTTCGAGCAGTACTTC.